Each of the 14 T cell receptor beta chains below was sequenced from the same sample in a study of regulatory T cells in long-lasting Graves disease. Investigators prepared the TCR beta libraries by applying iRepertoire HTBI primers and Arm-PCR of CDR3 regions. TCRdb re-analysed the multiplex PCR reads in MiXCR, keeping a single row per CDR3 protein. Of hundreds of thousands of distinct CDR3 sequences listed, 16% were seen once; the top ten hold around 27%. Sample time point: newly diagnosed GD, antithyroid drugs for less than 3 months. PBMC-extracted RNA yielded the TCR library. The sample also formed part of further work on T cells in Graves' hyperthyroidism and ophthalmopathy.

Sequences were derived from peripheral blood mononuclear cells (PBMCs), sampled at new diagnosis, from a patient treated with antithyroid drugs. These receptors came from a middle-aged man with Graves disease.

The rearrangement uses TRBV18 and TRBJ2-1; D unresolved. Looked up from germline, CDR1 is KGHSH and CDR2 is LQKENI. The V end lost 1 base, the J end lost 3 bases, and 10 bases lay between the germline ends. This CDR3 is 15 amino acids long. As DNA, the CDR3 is TGTGCCAGCTCACCACTTCCCTCAATCTACAATGAGCAGTTCTTC. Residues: CASSPLPSIYNEQFF.

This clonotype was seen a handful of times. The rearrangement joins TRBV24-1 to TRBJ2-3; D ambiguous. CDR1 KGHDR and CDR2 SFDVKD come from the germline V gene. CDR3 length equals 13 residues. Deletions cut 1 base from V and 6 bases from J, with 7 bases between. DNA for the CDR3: TGTGCCACCAGTGATTTTTTCCGGGATACGCAGTATTTT. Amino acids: CATSDFFRDTQYF.

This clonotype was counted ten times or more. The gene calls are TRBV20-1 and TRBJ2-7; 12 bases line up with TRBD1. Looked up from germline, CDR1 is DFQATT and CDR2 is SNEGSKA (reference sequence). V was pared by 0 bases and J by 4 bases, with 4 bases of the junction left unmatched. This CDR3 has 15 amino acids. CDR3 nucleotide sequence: TGCAGTGCTAGAGATGGGACAGGGGGCCTGTACGAGCAGTACTTC. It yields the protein CSARDGTGGLYEQYF.

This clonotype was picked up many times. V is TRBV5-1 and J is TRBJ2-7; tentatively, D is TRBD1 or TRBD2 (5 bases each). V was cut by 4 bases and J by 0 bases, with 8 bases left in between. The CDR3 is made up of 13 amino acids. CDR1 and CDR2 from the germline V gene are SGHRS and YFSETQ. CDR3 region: CASSRDASYEQYF. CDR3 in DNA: TGCGCCAGCAGCCGGGACGCCTCCTACGAGCAGTACTTC.

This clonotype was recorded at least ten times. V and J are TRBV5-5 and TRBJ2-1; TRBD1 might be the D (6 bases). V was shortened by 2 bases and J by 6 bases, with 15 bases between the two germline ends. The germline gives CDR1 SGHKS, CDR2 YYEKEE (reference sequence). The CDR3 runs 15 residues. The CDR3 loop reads CASSFDRLVGNEQFF. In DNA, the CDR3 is TGTGCCAGCAGCTTTGACAGGCTAGTTGGCAATGAGCAGTTCTTC.

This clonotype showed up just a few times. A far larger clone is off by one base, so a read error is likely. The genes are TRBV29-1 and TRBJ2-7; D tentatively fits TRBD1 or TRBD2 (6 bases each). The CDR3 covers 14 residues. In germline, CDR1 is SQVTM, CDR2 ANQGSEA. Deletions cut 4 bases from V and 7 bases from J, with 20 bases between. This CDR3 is CSVGEGGPYNEQYF. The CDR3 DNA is TGCAGCGTTGGTGAGGGGGGCCCCTACAATGAGCAGTACTTC.

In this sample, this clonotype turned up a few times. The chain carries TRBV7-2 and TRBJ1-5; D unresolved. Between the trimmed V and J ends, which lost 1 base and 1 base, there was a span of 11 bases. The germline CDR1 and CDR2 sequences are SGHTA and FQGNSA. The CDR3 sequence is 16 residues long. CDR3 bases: TGTGCCAGCAGCTTAGGGGTAGGGTCGAGCAATCAGCCCCAGCATTTT. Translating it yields CASSLGVGSSNQPQHF.

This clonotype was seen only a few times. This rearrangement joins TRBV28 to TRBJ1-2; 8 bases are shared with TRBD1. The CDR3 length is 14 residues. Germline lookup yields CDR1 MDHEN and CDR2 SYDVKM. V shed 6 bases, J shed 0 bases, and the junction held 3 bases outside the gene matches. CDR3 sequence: CASRLTGANYGYTF. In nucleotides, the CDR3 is TGTGCCAGCAGACTGACAGGGGCTAACTATGGCTACACCTTC.

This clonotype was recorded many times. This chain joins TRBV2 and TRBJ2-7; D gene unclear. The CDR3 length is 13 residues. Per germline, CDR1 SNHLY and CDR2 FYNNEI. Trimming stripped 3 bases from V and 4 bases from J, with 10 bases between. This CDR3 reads CASSESDLYEQYF. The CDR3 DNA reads TGTGCCAGCAGTGAGTCAGACCTATACGAGCAGTACTTC.

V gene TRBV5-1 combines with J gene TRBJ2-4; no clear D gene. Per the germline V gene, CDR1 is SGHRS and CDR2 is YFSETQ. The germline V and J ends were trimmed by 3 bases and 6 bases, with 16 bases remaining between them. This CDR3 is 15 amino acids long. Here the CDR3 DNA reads TGCGCCAGCAGCTCCTCCGTGGCGGATGGAAACATTCAGTACTTC. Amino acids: CASSSSVADGNIQYF.

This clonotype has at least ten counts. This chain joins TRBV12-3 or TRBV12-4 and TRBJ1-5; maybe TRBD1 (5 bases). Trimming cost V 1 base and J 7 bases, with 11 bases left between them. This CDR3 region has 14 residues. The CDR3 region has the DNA TGTGCCAGCAGTTTAGGGGGGGGAAGACAGCCCCAGCATTTT. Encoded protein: CASSLGGGRQPQHF.

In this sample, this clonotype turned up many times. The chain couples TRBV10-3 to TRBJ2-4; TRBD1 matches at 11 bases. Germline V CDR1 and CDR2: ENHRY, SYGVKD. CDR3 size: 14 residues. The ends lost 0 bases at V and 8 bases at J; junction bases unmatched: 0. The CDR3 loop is CAISESGQGDIQYF. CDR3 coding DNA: TGTGCCATCAGTGAGTCGGGACAGGGGGACATTCAGTACTTC.

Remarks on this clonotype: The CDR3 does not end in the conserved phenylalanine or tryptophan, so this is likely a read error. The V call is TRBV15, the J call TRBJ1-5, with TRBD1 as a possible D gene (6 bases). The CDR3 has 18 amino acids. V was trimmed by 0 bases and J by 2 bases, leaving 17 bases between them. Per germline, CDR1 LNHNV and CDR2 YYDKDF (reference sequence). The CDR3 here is CATSREGAGSVGNQPQHV. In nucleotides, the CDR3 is TGTGCCACCAGCAGAGAGGGGGCTGGCTCTGTTGGCAATCAGCCCCAGCATGTT.

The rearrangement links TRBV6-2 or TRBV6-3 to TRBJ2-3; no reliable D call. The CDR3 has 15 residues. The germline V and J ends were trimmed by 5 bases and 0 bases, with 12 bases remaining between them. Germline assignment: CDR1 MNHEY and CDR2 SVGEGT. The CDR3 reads CASSEARLSTDTQYF. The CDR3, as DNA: TGTGCCAGCAGTGAAGCTCGACTCAGCACAGATACGCAGTATTTT.